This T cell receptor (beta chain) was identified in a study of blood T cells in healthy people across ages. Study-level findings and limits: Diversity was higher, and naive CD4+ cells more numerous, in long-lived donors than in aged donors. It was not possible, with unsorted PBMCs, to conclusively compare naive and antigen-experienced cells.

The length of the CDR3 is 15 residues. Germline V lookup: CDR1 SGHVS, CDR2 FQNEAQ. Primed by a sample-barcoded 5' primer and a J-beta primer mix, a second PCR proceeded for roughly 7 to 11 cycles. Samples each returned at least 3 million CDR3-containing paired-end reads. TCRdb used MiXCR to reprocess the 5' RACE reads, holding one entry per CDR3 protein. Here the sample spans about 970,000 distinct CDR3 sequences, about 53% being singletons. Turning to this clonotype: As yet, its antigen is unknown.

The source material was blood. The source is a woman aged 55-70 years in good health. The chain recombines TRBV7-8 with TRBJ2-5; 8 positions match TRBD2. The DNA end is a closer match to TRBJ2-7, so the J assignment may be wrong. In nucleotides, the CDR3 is TGTGCCAGCAGCCTAAATCCAGCGGGGGCCTACGAGCAGTACTTC. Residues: CASSLNPAGAYEQYF.